The T cell receptor beta chain described here comes from a study of technical replicates of blood from a handful of donors. This clone has a single count. Other nucleotide sequences from this sample produce the same CDR3. TCRdb keeps only in-frame clones here, not all; method: immunoSEQ multiplex PCR. This table has approximately 60,000 clones, around nine tenths appearing once. The V end was cut by 0 bases, the J end by 1 base, with 7 bases between. The CDR3 is 14 amino acids. Germline CDR1 reads SGHRS; CDR2 reads YFSETQ. The chain uses TRBV5-1 and TRBJ1-1; D may be TRBD1 (5 bases). Sequencing was done on a sample of PBMCs. The TCR originated in a human donor in good health. Some clones in this sample may be carry-over from other donors' samples. For the CDR3, the DNA is TGCGCCAGCAGCTTGGTCGGACAGAACACTGAAGCTTTCTTT. It is translated as CASSLVGQNTEAFF. The whole variable domain, filled in from reference TRBV5-1 and TRBJ1-1, reads KAGVTQTPRYLIKTRGQQVTLSCSPISGHRSVSWYQQTPGQGLQFLFEYFSETQRNKGNFPGRFSGRQFSNSRSEMNVSTLELGDSALYLCASSLVGQNTEAFFGQGTRLTVV.